Below are 17 T cell receptor beta chains sequenced from a single sample in a study of shared clonotypes between healthy human individuals. Only in-frame clones appear in the TCRdb table, and some are missing; sequencing was by immunoSEQ multiplex PCR. In the table there are under 1,100,000 clones, roughly 80% of which are singletons. The sequenced material came from memory CD4+ T cells sorted from blood. The subset here: CD45RA-negative fraction. The receptors stem from a man younger than 35 in good health.

The V and J genes are TRBV30 and TRBJ1-2, with 7 bases matching TRBD1. CDR3 length equals 14 residues. CDR1 GTSNPN and CDR2 SVGIG come from the germline V gene (reference sequence). V lost 2 bases, J lost 2 bases, and 5 bases stayed unmatched. CDR3 nucleotides: TGTGCCTGGAGTACGGGACAGTTAAACTATGGCTACACCTTC. It yields the protein CAWSTGQLNYGYTF.

The genes are TRBV6-1 and TRBJ2-7; D possibly matches TRBD1 or TRBD2 (5 bases each). In germline, CDR1 is MNHNS, CDR2 SASEGT. The V gene lost 2 bases and the J gene lost 7 bases, with 18 bases spanning the gap. The CDR3 loop spans 15 amino acids. The CDR3 here is CASSEFRDPRGEQYF. CDR3 coding DNA: TGTGCCAGCAGTGAATTCCGGGACCCCCGGGGAGAGCAGTACTTC.

This clone showed up just a few times. This chain links TRBV15 with TRBJ1-1; D is undetermined. There are 14 residues in the CDR3. Looked up from germline, CDR1 is LNHNV and CDR2 is YYDKDF (reference sequence). Trimming stripped 0 bases from V and 4 bases from J, with 9 bases between. CDR3 DNA: TGTGCCACCAGCAGAGATTCACGCCCCACTGAAGCTTTCTTT. Its protein product is CATSRDSRPTEAFF.

This sequence joins TRBV7-9 and TRBJ2-5; 8 bases are a match to TRBD1. J lost 6 bases, V lost 5 bases, and 5 bases had no gene match. Germline V gene sequence: CDR1 SEHNR, CDR2 FQNEAQ (reference sequence). CDR3 size: 13 residues. Here the CDR3 reads CASSDRDRQTQYF. The CDR3 region has the DNA TGTGCCAGCAGCGACCGGGACAGGCAGACCCAGTACTTC. Based on the CDR3 plus reference TRBV7-9 and TRBJ2-5, the full variable domain is DTGVSQNPRHKITKRGQNVTFRCDPISEHNRLYWYRQTLGQGPEFLTYFQNEAQLEKSRLLSDRFSAERPKGSFSTLEIQRTEQGDSAMYLCASSDRDRQTQYFGPGTRLLVL.

This clone has just a few counts. This rearrangement joins TRBV5-4 to TRBJ2-2; 9 bases map to TRBD2. J was trimmed by 2 bases and V by 1 base; bases with no gene match: 6. Germline V gene lookup returns CDR1 SGHNT and CDR2 YYREEE (reference sequence). This CDR3 spans 17 amino acids. The CDR3 nucleotides read TGTGCCAGCAGCTTGAAACTAGCGGGTGACAACACCGGGGAGCTGTTTTTT. This sequence encodes CASSLKLAGDNTGELFF.

The chain uses TRBV4-1 and TRBJ2-7, with D perhaps TRBD2 (5 bases). Trimming stripped 2 bases from V and 2 bases from J, with 10 bases between. Germline V gene data show CDR1 as MGHRA and CDR2 as YSYEKL. The CDR3 runs to 14 residues. The CDR3 protein is CASSQYTGTYEQYF. The CDR3 DNA reads TGCGCCAGCAGCCAATACACGGGAACCTACGAGCAGTACTTC.

The chain carries TRBV5-1 and TRBJ2-7, with a tentative D call TRBD1 (7 bases). The CDR3 is made up of 16 amino acids. V was clipped by 0 bases and J by 0 bases, with 13 bases between them. CDR1 is SGHRS, CDR2 YFSETQ, per germline. The DNA of the CDR3 is TGCGCCAGCAGCTTGGAGGCAGGGGGGCTCTCCTACGAGCAGTACTTC. Translation: CASSLEAGGLSYEQYF.

The gene calls are TRBV9 and TRBJ1-1; D not resolved. The CDR3 runs to 14 residues. CDR1 and CDR2 from the germline V gene are SGDLS and YYNGEE. V was clipped by 4 bases and J by 1 base, with 11 bases between them. The CDR3: CASSPRSTNTEAFF. For the CDR3, the DNA is TGTGCCAGCAGCCCTCGGTCGACGAACACTGAAGCTTTCTTT.

The CDR3 sequence is CASSPLGTQYF. The CDR3 DNA follows: TGTGCCAGCAGCCCCCTGGGGACCCAGTACTTC. This rearrangement joins TRBV7-9 to TRBJ2-5, with D uncertain. The CDR3 runs to 11 residues. V was shortened by 5 bases and J by 7 bases, with 8 bases between the two germline ends. Germline CDR1 and CDR2: SEHNR and FQNEAQ (reference sequence).

This clone has more than one count but fewer than ten. V and J are TRBV27 and TRBJ2-7; 9 positions match TRBD1. Unmatched junction bases numbered 6, after V lost 6 bases and J lost 3 bases. The CDR3 runs 14 residues. Germline CDR1 MNHEY, CDR2 SMNVEV (reference sequence). The CDR3, as DNA: TGTGCCAGCAGCCCACAGGGGGCAGTCTACGAGCAGTACTTC. Translated: CASSPQGAVYEQYF.

The rearrangement joins TRBV11-3 to TRBJ2-2; D unresolved. This CDR3 spans 14 amino acids. Trimming left V 0 bases short and J 4 bases short, with 6 bases between. In germline, CDR1 is SGHNT, CDR2 YENEEA. The CDR3 bases are TGTGCCAGCAGCTTAGACTTTAGCACCGGGGAGCTGTTTTTT. Protein sequence: CASSLDFSTGELFF.

This chain uses TRBV28 with TRBJ1-5, with D uncertain. The V end lost 8 bases, the J end lost 1 base, and 12 bases lay between the germline ends. Germline V gives CDR1 MDHEN, CDR2 SYDVKM. The CDR3 covers 14 residues. In DNA, the CDR3 is TGTGCCAGCGAGTACGGCCTGAGCAATCAGCCCCAGCATTTT. It is translated as CASEYGLSNQPQHF.

The chain links TRBV27 to TRBJ2-6; D is uncertain. The CDR3 loop spans 15 amino acids. Germline V CDR1 and CDR2: MNHEY, SMNVEV (reference sequence). V was cut by 2 bases and J by 0 bases, with 5 bases left in between. The CDR3, as DNA: TGTGCCAGCAGTTTAGAATCCTCTGGGGCCAACGTCCTGACTTTC. Protein product: CASSLESSGANVLTF.

Notes on this clone: The same CDR3 can be traced to other DNA sequences in this sample. CDR3 loop: CAWSGGLQETQYF. As DNA, the CDR3 is TGTGCCTGGAGTGGGGGCCTTCAAGAGACCCAGTACTTC. V usage is TRBV30 and J usage is TRBJ2-5, with a possible D match to TRBD1 (5 bases). The V and J ends lost 1 base and 2 bases respectively, with 8 bases between them. There are 13 residues in the CDR3. Per the germline V gene, CDR1 is GTSNPN and CDR2 is SVGIG (reference sequence). Full variable domain (missing parts from reference TRBV30 and TRBJ2-5): SQTIHQWPATLVQPVGSPLSLECTVEGTSNPNLYWYRQAAGRGLQLLFYSVGIGQISSEVPQNLSASRPQDRQFILSSKKLLLSDSGFYLCAWSGGLQETQYFGPGTRLLVL.

CDR3 nucleotides: TGTGCCAGCTCACCATTGACCTTCGGGGAGCTGTTTTTT. Amino acid sequence: CASSPLTFGELFF. The gene calls are TRBV18 and TRBJ2-2; D is unresolved. Germline V gene data show CDR1 as KGHSH and CDR2 as LQKENI. This CDR3 is built from 13 residues. Trimming removed 2 bases from V and 7 bases from J, with 8 bases in between.

V usage is TRBV9 and J usage is TRBJ2-2; 7 nucleotides match TRBD1. The germline gives CDR1 SGDLS, CDR2 YYNGEE. Unmatched junction bases numbered 14, after V lost 0 bases and J lost 0 bases. This CDR3 contains 20 residues. As DNA, the CDR3 is TGTGCCAGCAGCGTAGTGGCACAGGGGCTATGGGGTTCGAACACCGGGGAGCTGTTTTTT. It yields the protein CASSVVAQGLWGSNTGELFF. Based on the CDR3 plus reference TRBV9 and TRBJ2-2, the full variable domain is DSGVTQTPKHLITATGQRVTLRCSPRSGDLSVYWYQQSLDQGLQFLIQYYNGEERAKGNILERFSAQQFPDLHSELNLSSLELGDSALYFCASSVVAQGLWGSNTGELFFGEGSRLTVL.

For the CDR3, the DNA is TGTGCCAGCAGTCCCCCGGGGGCGTCCGGCTACACCTTC. It translates to CASSPPGASGYTF. The chain has TRBV28 and TRBJ1-2, with TRBD1 as a possible D gene (6 bases). The CDR3 has 13 residues. The V gene lost 5 bases and the J gene lost 8 bases, with 15 bases spanning the gap. The germline V gene encodes CDR1 MDHEN and CDR2 SYDVKM.